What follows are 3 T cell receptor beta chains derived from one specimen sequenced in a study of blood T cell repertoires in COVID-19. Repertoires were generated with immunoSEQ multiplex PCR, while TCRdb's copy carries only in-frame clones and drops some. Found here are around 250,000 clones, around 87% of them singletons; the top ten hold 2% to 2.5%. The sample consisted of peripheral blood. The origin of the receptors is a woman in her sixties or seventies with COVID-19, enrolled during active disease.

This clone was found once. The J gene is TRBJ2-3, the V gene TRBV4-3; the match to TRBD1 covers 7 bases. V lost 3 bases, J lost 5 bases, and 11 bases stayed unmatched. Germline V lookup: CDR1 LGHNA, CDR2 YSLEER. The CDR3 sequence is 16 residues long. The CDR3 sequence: CASSHSRQGFRDTQYF. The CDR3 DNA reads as TGCGCCAGCAGCCACTCACGACAGGGTTTTAGAGATACGCAGTATTTT.

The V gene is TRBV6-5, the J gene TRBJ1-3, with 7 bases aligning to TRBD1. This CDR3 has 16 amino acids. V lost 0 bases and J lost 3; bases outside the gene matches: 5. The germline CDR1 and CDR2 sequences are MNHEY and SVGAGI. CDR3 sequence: CASSYSRQGYGNTIYF. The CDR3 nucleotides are TGTGCCAGCAGTTACTCGAGACAGGGCTATGGAAACACCATATATTTT.

CDR3 DNA: TGTGCCATCAGCTCCTCGGGAAACCAAAATTCACCCCTCCACTTT. Translation: CAISSSGNQNSPLHF. The genes are TRBV10-3 and TRBJ1-6, with D unresolved. The CDR3 has 15 amino acids. Trimming took off 6 bases at V and 7 bases at J, with 16 bases between the two ends. Germline CDR1 ENHRY, CDR2 SYGVKD.